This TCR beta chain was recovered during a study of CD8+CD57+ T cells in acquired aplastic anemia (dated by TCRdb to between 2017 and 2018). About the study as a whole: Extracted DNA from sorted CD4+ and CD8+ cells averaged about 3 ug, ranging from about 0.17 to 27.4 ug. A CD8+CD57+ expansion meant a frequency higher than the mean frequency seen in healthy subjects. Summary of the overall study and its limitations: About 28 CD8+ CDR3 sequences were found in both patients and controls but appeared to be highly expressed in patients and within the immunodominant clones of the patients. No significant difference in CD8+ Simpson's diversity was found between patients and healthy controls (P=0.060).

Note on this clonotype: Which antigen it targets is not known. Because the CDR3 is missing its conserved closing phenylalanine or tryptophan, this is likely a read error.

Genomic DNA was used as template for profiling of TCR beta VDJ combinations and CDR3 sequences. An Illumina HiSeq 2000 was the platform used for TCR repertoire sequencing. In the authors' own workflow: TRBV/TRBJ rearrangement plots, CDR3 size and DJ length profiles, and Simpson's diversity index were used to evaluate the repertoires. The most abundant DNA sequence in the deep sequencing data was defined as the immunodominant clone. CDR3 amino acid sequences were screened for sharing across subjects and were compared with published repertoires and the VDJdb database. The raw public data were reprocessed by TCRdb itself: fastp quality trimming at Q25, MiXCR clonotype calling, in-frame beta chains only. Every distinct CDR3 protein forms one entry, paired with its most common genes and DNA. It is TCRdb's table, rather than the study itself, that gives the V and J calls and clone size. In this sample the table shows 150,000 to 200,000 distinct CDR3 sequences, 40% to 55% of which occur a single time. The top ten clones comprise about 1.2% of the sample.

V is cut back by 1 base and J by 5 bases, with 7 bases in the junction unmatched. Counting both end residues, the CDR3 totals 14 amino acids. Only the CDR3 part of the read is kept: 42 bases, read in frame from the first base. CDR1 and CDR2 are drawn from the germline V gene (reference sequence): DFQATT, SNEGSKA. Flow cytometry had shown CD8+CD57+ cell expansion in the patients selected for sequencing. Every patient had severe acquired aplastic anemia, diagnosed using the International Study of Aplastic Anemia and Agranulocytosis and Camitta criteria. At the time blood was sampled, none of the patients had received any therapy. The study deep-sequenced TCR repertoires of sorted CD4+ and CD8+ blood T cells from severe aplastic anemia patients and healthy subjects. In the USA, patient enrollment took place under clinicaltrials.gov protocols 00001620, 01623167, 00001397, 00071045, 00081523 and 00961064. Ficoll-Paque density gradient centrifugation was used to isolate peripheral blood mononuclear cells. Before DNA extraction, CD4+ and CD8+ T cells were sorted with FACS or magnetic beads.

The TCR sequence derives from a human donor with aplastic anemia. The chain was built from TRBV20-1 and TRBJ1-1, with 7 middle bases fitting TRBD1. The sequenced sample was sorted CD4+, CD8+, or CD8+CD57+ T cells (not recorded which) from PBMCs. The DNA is TGCAGTGCTAGAGCCGGGACAGCCAAGACTGAAGCTTTCTCT. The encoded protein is CSARAGTAKTEAFS.